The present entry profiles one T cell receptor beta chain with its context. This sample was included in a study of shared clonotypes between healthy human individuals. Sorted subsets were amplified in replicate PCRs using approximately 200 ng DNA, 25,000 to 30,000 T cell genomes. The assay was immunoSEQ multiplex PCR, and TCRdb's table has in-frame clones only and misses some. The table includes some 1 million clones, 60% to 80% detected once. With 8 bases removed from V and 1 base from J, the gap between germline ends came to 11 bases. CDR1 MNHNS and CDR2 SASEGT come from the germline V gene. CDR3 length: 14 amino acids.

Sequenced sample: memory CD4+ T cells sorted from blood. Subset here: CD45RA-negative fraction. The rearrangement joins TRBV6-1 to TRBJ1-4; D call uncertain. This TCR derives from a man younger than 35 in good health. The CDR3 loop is CASLQLGTNEKLFF. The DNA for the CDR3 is TGTGCCAGCTTACAGCTCGGAACTAATGAAAAACTGTTTTTT.